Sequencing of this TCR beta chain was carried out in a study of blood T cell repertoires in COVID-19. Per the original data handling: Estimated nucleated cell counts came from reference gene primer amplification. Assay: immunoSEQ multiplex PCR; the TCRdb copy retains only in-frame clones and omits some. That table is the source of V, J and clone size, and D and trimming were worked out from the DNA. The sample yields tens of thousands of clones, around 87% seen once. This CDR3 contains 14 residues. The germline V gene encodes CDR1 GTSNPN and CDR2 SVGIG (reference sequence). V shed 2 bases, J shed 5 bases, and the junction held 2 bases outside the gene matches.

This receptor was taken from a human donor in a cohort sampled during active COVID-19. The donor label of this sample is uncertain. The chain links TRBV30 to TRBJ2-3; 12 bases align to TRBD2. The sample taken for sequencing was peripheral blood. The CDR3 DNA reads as TGTGCCTGGAGTACTAGCGGGAGGATAGATACGCAGTATTTT. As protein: CAWSTSGRIDTQYF.